One sample yielded the 7 T cell receptor beta chains listed below, sequenced in a study of cytomegalovirus exposure and HLA in healthy donors. The PCR had 60 Vbeta and 13 Jbeta primers. Some clones are missing from TCRdb's copy, which holds only in-frame ones; the method was immunoSEQ multiplex PCR. The table counts 200,000 to 250,000 clones; roughly 0.98% lies in the top ten. Sequencing used PBMCs. The receptors were sampled from a woman aged 30 to 39 in good health and CMV-seropositive.

V and J are TRBV28 and TRBJ1-5; possibly TRBD1 for D (5 bases). Trimming took 2 bases from V and 7 from J, leaving 15 bases between them. This CDR3 contains 15 residues. In germline, CDR1 is MDHEN, CDR2 SYDVKM. As DNA, the CDR3 is TGTGCCAGCAGTTTAAGACGGACATCGGGCCAGCCCCAGCATTTT. It yields the protein CASSLRRTSGQPQHF.

Comment on this clone: The junction differs from germline at one of its ends, possibly a read error. This rearrangement joins TRBV19 to TRBJ2-5; TRBD1 might be the D (5 bases). CDR3 length equals 13 residues. Germline V CDR1 and CDR2: LNHDA, SQIVND (reference sequence). For the CDR3, the DNA is TGTGCCGGTAGTGTTCAGGGCTTCGAGACCCAGTACTTC. It encodes CAGSVQGFETQYF.

This chain uses TRBV7-9 with TRBJ1-1; D unclear. This CDR3 has 13 amino acids. CDR1 and CDR2 from the germline V gene are SEHNR and FQNEAQ (reference sequence). The V end was cut by 1 base, the J end by 3 bases, with 6 bases between. CDR3 amino acids: CASSLVEYTEAFF. CDR3 nucleotide sequence: TGTGCCAGCAGCTTAGTGGAGTACACTGAAGCTTTCTTT. The whole variable domain, filled in from reference TRBV7-9 and TRBJ1-1, reads DTGVSQNPRHKITKRGQNVTFRCDPISEHNRLYWYRQTLGQGPEFLTYFQNEAQLEKSRLLSDRFSAERPKGSFSTLEIQRTEQGDSAMYLCASSLVEYTEAFFGQGTRLTVV.

The rearrangement links TRBV7-8 to TRBJ2-2; 8 bases agree with TRBD1. Germline assignment: CDR1 SGHVS and CDR2 FQNEAQ. V was clipped by 2 bases and J by 5 bases; unmatched bases: 13. This CDR3 spans 18 amino acids. CDR3 nucleotide sequence: TGTGCCAGCAGCTTAACATTATTAGGGACAGGTCATACCGGGGAGCTGTTTTTT. Translated, it gives CASSLTLLGTGHTGELFF.

The CDR3 nucleotides read TGTGCCAGCAGCCCCTACAGGGGGGGGACTGAAGCTTTCTTT. It codes for CASSPYRGGTEAFF. The genes are TRBV5-8 and TRBJ1-1; 8 nucleotides match TRBD1. CDR3 size: 14 residues. V lost 4 bases and J lost 5; bases outside the gene matches: 7. The germline V gene has CDR1 SGHTS and CDR2 YDEGEE.

The J gene is TRBJ2-1, the V gene TRBV7-9; possible D gene TRBD1, 5 bases. V lost 4 bases and J lost 5, with 9 bases in between. Germline CDR1 and CDR2: SEHNR and FQNEAQ (reference sequence). This CDR3 is 13 amino acids long. CDR3 sequence: CASSSTVNNEQFF. CDR3 sequence (DNA): TGTGCCAGCAGCTCGACAGTCAACAATGAGCAGTTCTTC.

This chain links TRBV10-3 with TRBJ1-1; D unresolved. The CDR3 is 16 residues long. Germline lookup yields CDR1 ENHRY and CDR2 SYGVKD. Trimming removed 2 bases at V and 0 bases at J, with 13 bases between. The CDR3 region is CAISEQVPTLNTEAFF. The CDR3 DNA is TGTGCCATCAGTGAGCAGGTCCCGACCTTGAACACTGAAGCTTTCTTT.